A single sample is the source of the 2 T cell receptor beta chains below, sequenced in a study of lymphopenia after photon versus proton radiotherapy. Some clones are missing from TCRdb's copy, which holds only in-frame ones; the method was immunoSEQ multiplex PCR. The sample contains about 17,000 clones, around 90% of which appear only once. The starting material was peripheral blood, obtained from a patient treated with photon-based radiotherapy. These receptors were obtained from a man in his sixties with pancreatic cancer.

This clone was counted a single time. The rearrangement links TRBV9 to TRBJ2-6; unclear D gene. The germline gives CDR1 SGDLS, CDR2 YYNGEE. This CDR3 has 15 amino acids. Deletions cut 0 bases from V and 0 bases from J, with 4 bases between. CDR3 residues: CASSVVGSGANVLTF. The CDR3 nucleotides read TGTGCCAGCAGCGTAGTGGGCTCTGGGGCCAACGTCCTGACTTTC.

This clone was seen a handful of times. This chain links TRBV5-1 with TRBJ1-2; 7 bases agree with TRBD1. Germline CDR1 reads SGHRS; CDR2 reads YFSETQ. V lost 3 bases and J lost 4; bases outside the gene matches: 6. CDR3 length equals 14 residues. CDR3 protein: CASSYLGTAYGYTF. CDR3 nucleotide sequence: TGCGCCAGCAGCTACCTTGGGACAGCCTATGGCTACACCTTC.